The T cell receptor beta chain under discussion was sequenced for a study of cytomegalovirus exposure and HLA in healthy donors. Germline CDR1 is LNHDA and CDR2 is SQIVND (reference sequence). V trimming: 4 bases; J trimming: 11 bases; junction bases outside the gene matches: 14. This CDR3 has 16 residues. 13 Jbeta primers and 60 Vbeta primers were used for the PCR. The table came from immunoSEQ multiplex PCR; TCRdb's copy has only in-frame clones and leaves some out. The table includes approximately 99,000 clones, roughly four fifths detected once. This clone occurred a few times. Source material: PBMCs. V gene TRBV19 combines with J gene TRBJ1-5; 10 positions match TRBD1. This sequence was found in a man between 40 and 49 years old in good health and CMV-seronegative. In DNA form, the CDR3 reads TGTGCCAGTAGTAGGGAGGACAGGGGGTGGGGTTCGGCCCAGCATTTT. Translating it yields CASSREDRGWGSAQHF.